This T cell receptor (beta chain) stems from a study of blood T cell repertoires in COVID-19. Turning to the study itself: Some COVID-19 samples were acute and others convalescent; all came from the United States, Italy and Spain.

The germline CDR1 and CDR2 sequences are LNHDA and SQIVND (reference sequence). The CDR3 totals 17 residues. Losses at the gene ends were 7 bases for V and 0 bases for J; bases not matched to a gene: 12. Original data processing: The authors estimated nucleated cell counts from reference gene primer amplification. Clones were read by immunoSEQ multiplex PCR, and TCRdb kept only the in-frame ones, dropping some. V and J calls and clone size follow that table, whereas D and trimming were derived from the DNA. The sample shows some 250,000 clones, more than 70% of them seen only once. Sequenced material: peripheral blood. The chain recombines TRBV19 with TRBJ2-7; TRBD2 agrees at 10 bases. This clonotype was obtained from a middle-aged woman who had recovered from COVID-19. CDR3 amino acids: CASTSCLAGVGSYEQYF. CDR3 coding DNA: TGTGCCAGTACTTCATGCCTAGCGGGAGTCGGCTCCTACGAGCAGTACTTC.